This is a list of T cell receptor beta chains from one sample in a study of cytomegalovirus exposure and HLA in healthy donors. Sequencing was performed with immunoSEQ multiplex PCR; in TCRdb, only in-frame clones are kept and a portion is missing. The sample contains 180,000 or so clones, roughly 79% of which appear only once. The sequenced material came from PBMCs. Every receptor here comes from a man aged 50 to 59 in good health and CMV-seropositive. Both conserved end residues are trimmed from each CDR3. Each record gives: clone size, J gene, V gene, CDR3 protein. Not every row has a clone size; where given, it reads once, few, many or a size class.

-	TRBJ2-5	TRBV15	ATSRGSRGQETQY
once	TRBJ2-2	TRBV7-2	ASSSNPGVGGELF
once	TRBJ1-1	TRBV19	ASNPRGENTEAF
-	TRBJ1-2	TRBV7-2	ASSQRQGHPRNYGYT
-	TRBJ1-1	TRBV19	ASSKGQGAMYTEAF
-	TRBJ2-3	TRBV2	ASTGERTDTQY
-	TRBJ2-1	TRBV29-1	SVEGLAGGSYNEQF
-	TRBJ2-5	TRBV5-5	ASSFFRGATGETQY
few	TRBJ2-4	TRBV2	ASSLNTGYPY
once	TRBJ2-6	TRBV23-1	ASASGANVLT
few	TRBJ1-4	TRBV6-6	ASKNQGADNEKLF
-	TRBJ2-1	TRBV5-4	ASSPTPNNEQF
-	TRBJ2-1	TRBV2	ASRAETSVSAYNEQF
few	TRBJ1-2	TRBV7-2	ASRERDFANYGYT
once	TRBJ1-1	TRBV2	ASSEAGQGLSVPF
-	TRBJ1-1	TRBV19	ASEGGTEAF
-	TRBJ2-1	TRBV10-1	ASSAFPGGFTAGGPDEQF
-	TRBJ2-1	TRBV7-9	ASSPSGSGLRPNEQF
-	TRBJ1-2	TRBV6-5	ASSRPGESNYGYT
-	TRBJ2-2	TRBV28	ASSFLQGIVRELF
-	TRBJ2-1	TRBV7-6	ASSLGGGQGNYNEQF
-	TRBJ2-2	TRBV15	ATTGASNTGELF
once	TRBJ1-3	TRBV6-6	ASLGGTGNTIY
-	TRBJ1-1	TRBV9	ASSVVPRSEAF
few	TRBJ1-5	TRBV7-2	ASSLVANSNQPQH
-	TRBJ1-1	TRBV2	ASQGVVNTEAF
once	TRBJ2-5	TRBV6-1	ASQPGQGETQY
-	TRBJ2-7	TRBV7-2	ASSLGGGQYEQY